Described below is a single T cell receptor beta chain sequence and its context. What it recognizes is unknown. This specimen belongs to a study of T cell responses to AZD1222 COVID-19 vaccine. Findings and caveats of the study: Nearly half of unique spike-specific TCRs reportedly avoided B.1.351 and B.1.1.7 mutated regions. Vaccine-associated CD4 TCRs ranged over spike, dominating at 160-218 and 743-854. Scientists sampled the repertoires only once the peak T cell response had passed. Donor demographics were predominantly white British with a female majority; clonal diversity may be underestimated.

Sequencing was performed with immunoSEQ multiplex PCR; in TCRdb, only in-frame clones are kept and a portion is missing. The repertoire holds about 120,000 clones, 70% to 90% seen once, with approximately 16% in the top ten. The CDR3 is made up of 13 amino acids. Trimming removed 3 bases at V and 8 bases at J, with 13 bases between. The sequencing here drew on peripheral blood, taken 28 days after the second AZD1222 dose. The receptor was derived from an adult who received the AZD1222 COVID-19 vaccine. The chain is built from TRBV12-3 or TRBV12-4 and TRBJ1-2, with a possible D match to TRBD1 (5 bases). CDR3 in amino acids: CASSFSGARGYTF. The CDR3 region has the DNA TGTGCCAGCAGTTTTAGTGGGGCGAGAGGCTACACCTTC.